This record covers a single T cell receptor (beta chain). The data derive from a study of blood T cell repertoires in COVID-19. Study context: COVID-19 samples collected from the United States, Italy and Spain covered acute and convalescent phases. From T cells, B-cell-depleted T cells, or PBMCs came the material, which was cDNA or gDNA.

V lost 3 bases, J lost 4 bases, and 11 bases lay in between. This CDR3 spans 14 amino acids. Germline CDR1 is SGDLS and CDR2 is YYNGEE. Method: immunoSEQ multiplex PCR; TCRdb's copy keeps in-frame clones and lacks some. The top ten hold around 5.8% of the sample, which has 250,000 to 350,000 clones, 75% to 90% seen once. This clonotype was obtained from a woman between 45 and 60 years old with COVID-19, enrolled during active disease. This chain connects TRBV9 to TRBJ2-1; D is possibly TRBD1 (6 bases). Sequencing used peripheral blood. The CDR3, as DNA: TGTGCCAGCAGCGGGACCACAGGGTACAATGAGCAGTTCTTC. This gives the protein CASSGTTGYNEQFF.